A selection of T cell receptor beta chains follows, all from one sample in a study of blood T cell repertoires in COVID-19. Profiling relied on immunoSEQ multiplex PCR, and the TCRdb table lists in-frame clones only, not all of them. The table lists some 100,000 clones, 89% of them singletons, with roughly 5.4% in the top ten. Sequencing was performed on peripheral blood. These TCRs come from a woman of 80 years or more with active COVID-19. CDR3s include the opening cysteine and the closing phenylalanine or tryptophan. Size is stated for part of the rows, as once, few or many counts, or as a class when the clone is expanded.

V gene | clone size | CDR3 protein
TRBV21-1 | NA | CASSPPRGDRGDEQFF
TRBV6-2/TRBV6-3 | NA | CASSPTGTRIGELFF
TRBV30 | NA | CAWSGRQGRSEKLFF
TRBV6-2/TRBV6-3 | NA | CASSSGSGRPNTGELFF
TRBV7-2 | once | CASSLKVLGGGYNEQFF
TRBV20-1 | NA | CSASPGSGNIQYF
TRBV5-1 | NA | CASSPLFAGEQYF
TRBV9 | NA | CASSVEGRVTDTQYF
TRBV20-1 | NA | CSASAGGIRETQYF
TRBV2 | NA | CASSPGETQYF
TRBV6-1 | NA | CASSERGLRAYEQYF